These 14 T cell receptor beta chains came from one sample sequenced in a study of blood T cell repertoires in COVID-19. The repertoire was sequenced with immunoSEQ multiplex PCR; TCRdb's copy has only in-frame clones and lacks some. The sample lists around 620,000 clones, about 87% seen once, with over 0.2% in the top ten. Sequencing was carried out using peripheral blood. The receptors come from a woman aged 18-30 years with acute or convalescent COVID-19.

The CDR3 region is CASSQGKGNSPLHF. CDR3 coding DNA: TGTGCCAGTAGTCAGGGGAAGGGAAATTCACCCCTCCACTTT. V gene TRBV19 combines with J gene TRBJ1-6, with D possibly TRBD1 on 6 matching bases. Germline lookup yields CDR1 LNHDA and CDR2 SQIVND (reference sequence). Trimming cost V 5 bases and J 7 bases, with 12 bases left between them. The CDR3 is made up of 14 amino acids.

The chain recombines TRBV29-1 with TRBJ2-3; 10 bases agree with TRBD2. CDR1 and CDR2 from the germline V gene are SQVTM and ANQGSEA. This CDR3 has 15 residues. After removal of 5 bases from V and 2 bases from J, the junction contained 7 bases not matched to a gene. The CDR3 sequence: CSVIRTSGVTDTQYF. DNA of the CDR3: TGCAGCGTTATAAGGACTAGCGGAGTCACAGATACGCAGTATTTT.

V is TRBV19 and J is TRBJ2-4; a weak D match, TRBD1 (7 bases). The germline CDR1 and CDR2 sequences are LNHDA and SQIVND (reference sequence). The CDR3 covers 14 residues. Between the trimmed V and J ends, which lost 6 bases and 4 bases, there was a span of 13 bases. The CDR3 region is CASRSPGGKNIQYF. CDR3 in DNA: TGTGCCAGTAGAAGTCCAGGGGGGAAAAACATTCAGTACTTC. The full variable domain, in which reference TRBV19 and TRBJ2-4 provide the parts outside the CDR3, is DGGITQSPKYLFRKEGQNVTLSCEQNLNHDAMYWYRQDPGQGLRLIYYSQIVNDFQKGDIAEGYSVSREKKESFPLTVTSAQKNPTAFYLCASRSPGGKNIQYFGAGTRLSVL.

This clone was detected once. Other DNA sequences in the sample encode the same CDR3. The V gene is TRBV27, the J gene TRBJ1-5; D is undetermined. CDR3 length: 12 residues. Germline CDR1 MNHEY, CDR2 SMNVEV (reference sequence). The V end lost 5 bases, the J end lost 2 bases, and 4 bases lay between the germline ends. The DNA of the CDR3 is TGTGCCAGCAGTCGAGGCAATCAGCCCCAGCATTTT. It translates to CASSRGNQPQHF.

The chain carries TRBV27 and TRBJ1-2, with 7 bases aligning to TRBD1. The V gene end was trimmed by 5 bases and the J gene end by 5 bases; junction bases not matched to a gene: 8. The CDR3 is 14 amino acids. The V gene's germline CDR1 is MNHEY and CDR2 SMNVEV (reference sequence). The CDR3 loop reads CASSPDRMGYGYTF. CDR3 nucleotide sequence: TGTGCCAGCAGTCCGGACAGGATGGGATATGGCTACACCTTC.

As to this clone: This same CDR3 is encoded by further DNA sequences in the sample. The V gene is TRBV2, the J gene TRBJ1-5; 8 positions agree with TRBD1. CDR1 SNHLY and CDR2 FYNNEI come from the germline V gene. V lost 6 bases and J lost 4; bases outside the gene matches: 8. CDR3 length equals 15 residues. CDR3 nucleotide sequence: TGTGCCAGCAGCTCTACCGGGACAGGAAATCAGCCCCAGCATTTT. It specifies CASSSTGTGNQPQHF.

This chain connects TRBV29-1 to TRBJ1-4; D is ambiguous. The CDR3 sequence is 11 residues long. V shed 5 bases and J shed 10 bases, with 11 bases lying between them. Germline V gives CDR1 SQVTM, CDR2 ANQGSEA. The CDR3 DNA reads as TGCAGCGTTTGGTATGAGGGAAAACTGTTTTTT. Translation: CSVWYEGKLFF.

The CDR3 nucleotides read TGTGCCACCAGCAGAATACCCCCGGGGGACGGGGAGACCCAGTACTTC. This codes for CATSRIPPGDGETQYF. This chain joins TRBV15 and TRBJ2-5; tentatively, D is TRBD2 (6 bases). Germline V CDR1 and CDR2: LNHNV, YYDKDF (reference sequence). Trimming took off 2 bases at V and 5 bases at J, with 18 bases between the two ends. CDR3 length: 16 amino acids.

This chain uses TRBV11-3 with TRBJ1-3; D call uncertain. The CDR3 consists of 15 residues. Trimming cost V 0 bases and J 0 bases, with 6 bases left between them. In germline, CDR1 is SGHNT, CDR2 YENEEA. CDR3 loop: CASSLDGLSGNTIYF. CDR3 sequence (DNA): TGTGCCAGCAGCTTAGATGGGCTCTCTGGAAACACCATATATTTT.

The DNA for the CDR3 is TGTGCCAGCAGCTTAGGAGGAGAACGGGGAGGGCTCGGGGAGCTGTTTTTT. Translation gives CASSLGGERGGLGELFF. The rearrangement joins TRBV7-6 to TRBJ2-2, with 7 bases identical to TRBD2. With V trimmed by 1 base and J by 7 bases, 12 bases remained unmatched. This CDR3 spans 17 amino acids. The V gene's germline CDR1 is SGHVS and CDR2 FNYEAQ.

V is TRBV5-1 and J is TRBJ1-1; 11 nucleotides line up with TRBD1. Germline loops: CDR1 SGHRS, CDR2 YFSETQ. The V and J ends lost 3 bases and 3 bases, in that order; junction bases with no gene match: 10. The CDR3 runs to 17 residues. The CDR3 loop reads CASSSDRGRVRHTEAFF. The CDR3 coding sequence is TGCGCCAGCAGCTCGGACAGGGGGCGGGTTCGGCACACTGAAGCTTTCTTT. Combining the CDR3 with reference TRBV5-1 and TRBJ1-1 gives the whole variable domain KAGVTQTPRYLIKTRGQQVTLSCSPISGHRSVSWYQQTPGQGLQFLFEYFSETQRNKGNFPGRFSGRQFSNSRSEMNVSTLELGDSALYLCASSSDRGRVRHTEAFFGQGTRLTVV.

The chain is built from TRBV9 and TRBJ1-6; 7 bases are a match to TRBD1. CDR3 length equals 13 residues. V was pared by 6 bases and J by 7 bases, with 4 bases of the junction left unmatched. CDR1 and CDR2 (germline): SGDLS, YYNGEE. This chain's CDR3 is CASKGTENSPLHF. CDR3 DNA sequence: TGTGCCAGCAAGGGGACAGAGAATTCACCCCTCCACTTT.

The V call is TRBV24-1, the J call TRBJ2-1; D possibly corresponds to TRBD2 (5 bases). V dropped 11 bases and J dropped 8 bases, with 9 bases sitting between them. The germline V gene has CDR1 KGHDR and CDR2 SFDVKD. This CDR3 is built from 10 residues. CDR3 in DNA: TGTGCCAACGGGGTGTATGAGCAGTTCTTC. Its protein is CANGVYEQFF.

J is TRBJ1-6 and V is TRBV7-9; no firm D call. The V and J ends lost 10 bases and 0 bases respectively, with 13 bases between them. Germline V CDR1 and CDR2: SEHNR, FQNEAQ (reference sequence). CDR3 length: 15 amino acids. CDR3 sequence reads: CATSGVSSYNSPLHF. As DNA, the CDR3 is TGTGCCACCTCGGGAGTCAGCTCCTATAATTCACCCCTCCACTTT.